The rows below give T cell receptor beta chains drawn from one sample of a study of T cell responses to AZD1222 COVID-19 vaccine. Measured with immunoSEQ multiplex PCR; TCRdb has only the in-frame clones, and not every one. The table includes 180,000 or so clones, about nine tenths detected once. The sequences come from peripheral blood, collected 28 days after the second dose of the MenACWY control vaccine. These receptors all stem from an adult who received the MenACWY meningococcal vaccine as a control. Each CDR3 is given with its conserved first and last residue. The D gene is left open where the match is weak. Rows may omit the clone size; those that give it use once, few, many or a size class.

CDR3aa: CASIPGTYSYEQYF; CDR3nt: TGTGCCAGCATTCCCGGGACTTATTCCTACGAGCAGTACTTC; d_gene: .; abundance: once; j_gene: TRBJ2-7; v_gene: TRBV7-8
CDR3aa: CASRDGQGMGNTIYF; CDR3nt: TGTGCCAGCAGGGACGGACAGGGGATGGGAAACACCATATATTTT; d_gene: TRBD1; abundance: .; j_gene: TRBJ1-3; v_gene: TRBV28
CDR3aa: CASSLYPQGRGAFF; CDR3nt: TGTGCCAGCAGCTTGTACCCCCAAGGGCGTGGAGCTTTCTTT; d_gene: .; abundance: .; j_gene: TRBJ1-1; v_gene: TRBV5-6
CDR3aa: CASSFQYQETQYF; CDR3nt: TGTGCCAGCAGTTTTCAGTATCAAGAGACCCAGTACTTC; d_gene: .; abundance: .; j_gene: TRBJ2-5; v_gene: TRBV28
CDR3aa: CSASSGDSNQPQHF; CDR3nt: TGCAGTGCTAGTTCGGGGGATAGCAATCAGCCCCAGCATTTT; d_gene: .; abundance: once; j_gene: TRBJ1-5; v_gene: TRBV20-1
CDR3aa: CASSRAGGYYEQYF; CDR3nt: TGCGCCAGCAGCCGGGCCGGGGGGTACTACGAGCAGTACTTC; d_gene: TRBD2; abundance: .; j_gene: TRBJ2-7; v_gene: TRBV5-1
CDR3aa: CASSQDPSPALANTIYF; CDR3nt: TGTGCCAGCAGCCAAGACCCATCCCCAGCCTTGGCAAACACCATATATTTT; d_gene: .; abundance: once; j_gene: TRBJ1-3; v_gene: TRBV3-1/TRBV3-2
CDR3aa: CASSQEAQGLQETQYF; CDR3nt: TGCGCCAGCAGCCAAGAAGCACAGGGACTCCAAGAGACCCAGTACTTC; d_gene: .; abundance: .; j_gene: TRBJ2-5; v_gene: TRBV4-3
CDR3aa: CASSYSAQGYQPQHF; CDR3nt: TGTGCCAGCAGTTACTCCGCGCAGGGCTATCAGCCCCAGCATTTT; d_gene: .; abundance: few; j_gene: TRBJ1-5; v_gene: TRBV6-5
CDR3aa: CASSQGSRAAYGYTF; CDR3nt: TGTGCCAGCAGCCAAGGGTCCAGGGCGGCCTATGGCTACACCTTC; d_gene: .; abundance: .; j_gene: TRBJ1-2; v_gene: TRBV3-1/TRBV3-2
CDR3aa: CASTSKGGYTF; CDR3nt: TGTGCCAGCACCTCCAAGGGCGGCTACACCTTC; d_gene: .; abundance: .; j_gene: TRBJ1-2; v_gene: TRBV6-5
CDR3aa: CSVEQHSLEDEQFF; CDR3nt: TGCAGCGTTGAGCAACACTCCCTTGAGGATGAGCAGTTCTTC; d_gene: .; abundance: .; j_gene: TRBJ2-1; v_gene: TRBV29-1
CDR3aa: CASSMTPGEKLFF; CDR3nt: TGTGCCAGTAGTATGACGCCGGGGGAAAAACTGTTTTTT; d_gene: .; abundance: .; j_gene: TRBJ1-4; v_gene: TRBV19
CDR3aa: CASSLLGGSYEQYF; CDR3nt: TGTGCCAGCAGCTTATTGGGAGGCTCCTACGAGCAGTACTTC; d_gene: .; abundance: .; j_gene: TRBJ2-7; v_gene: TRBV7-9
CDR3aa: CASSYMAGGYEQYF; CDR3nt: TGTGCCAGCAGTTACATGGCCGGCGGCTACGAGCAGTACTTC; d_gene: .; abundance: .; j_gene: TRBJ2-7; v_gene: TRBV6-5
CDR3aa: CATDQGSGYTF; CDR3nt: TGTGCCACCGATCAAGGGAGCGGCTACACCTTC; d_gene: .; abundance: .; j_gene: TRBJ1-2; v_gene: TRBV12-3/TRBV12-4
CDR3aa: CASSYGASNYGYTF; CDR3nt: TGTGCCAGCAGTTACGGGGCCTCCAACTATGGCTACACCTTC; d_gene: .; abundance: .; j_gene: TRBJ1-2; v_gene: TRBV25-1
CDR3aa: CASSATSGRPHEQYF; CDR3nt: TGTGCCAGCAGCGCCACTAGCGGGAGGCCCCACGAGCAGTACTTC; d_gene: TRBD2; abundance: .; j_gene: TRBJ2-7; v_gene: TRBV6-5
CDR3aa: CASSPPGQGTYNEQFF; CDR3nt: TGTGCCAGCAGCCCACCGGGACAGGGGACCTACAATGAGCAGTTCTTC; d_gene: TRBD1; abundance: .; j_gene: TRBJ2-1; v_gene: TRBV3-1/TRBV3-2
CDR3aa: CAWNPVLDYGYTF; CDR3nt: TGTGCCTGGAACCCCGTTCTGGACTATGGCTACACCTTC; d_gene: .; abundance: .; j_gene: TRBJ1-2; v_gene: TRBV30
CDR3aa: CARRTGGTYEQYF; CDR3nt: TGTGCCAGAAGGACAGGGGGCACGTACGAGCAGTACTTC; d_gene: TRBD1; abundance: .; j_gene: TRBJ2-7; v_gene: TRBV2
CDR3aa: CATSRGGTAHGYTF; CDR3nt: TGTGCCACCAGCAGGGGGGGGACAGCCCATGGCTACACCTTC; d_gene: TRBD1; abundance: .; j_gene: TRBJ1-2; v_gene: TRBV15
CDR3aa: CAWSHLVGENEQYF; CDR3nt: TGTGCCTGGAGCCACCTAGTGGGGGAGAACGAGCAGTACTTC; d_gene: .; abundance: .; j_gene: TRBJ2-7; v_gene: TRBV30
CDR3aa: CASSGLAGADTQYF; CDR3nt: TGTGCCAGCTCGGGACTAGCGGGAGCAGATACGCAGTATTTT; d_gene: TRBD2; abundance: few; j_gene: TRBJ2-3; v_gene: TRBV28
CDR3aa: CASHDSQPPSYNQPQHF; CDR3nt: TGTGCCAGCCATGACAGCCAGCCCCCCTCTTACAATCAGCCCCAGCATTTT; d_gene: .; abundance: .; j_gene: TRBJ1-5; v_gene: TRBV27
CDR3aa: CASSFSGSEQYF; CDR3nt: TGTGCCAGCAGTTTCAGCGGGTCCGAGCAGTACTTC; d_gene: .; abundance: once; j_gene: TRBJ2-7; v_gene: TRBV28
CDR3aa: CASSETGAGNTIYF; CDR3nt: TGTGCCAGCAGCGAAACAGGGGCTGGAAACACCATATATTTT; d_gene: TRBD1; abundance: .; j_gene: TRBJ1-3; v_gene: TRBV9
CDR3aa: CASSYSIRTGEQYF; CDR3nt: TGTGCCAGCAGTTACTCGATCCGGACGGGCGAGCAGTACTTC; d_gene: .; abundance: few; j_gene: TRBJ2-7; v_gene: TRBV6-5
CDR3aa: CAISDSVYNEQFF; CDR3nt: TGTGCCATCAGTGATTCCGTATACAATGAGCAGTTCTTC; d_gene: .; abundance: .; j_gene: TRBJ2-1; v_gene: TRBV10-3
CDR3aa: CASSLELAGGSDTQYF; CDR3nt: TGTGCCAGCAGCTTAGAGCTAGCGGGAGGGTCAGATACGCAGTATTTT; d_gene: TRBD2; abundance: .; j_gene: TRBJ2-3; v_gene: TRBV11-2
CDR3aa: CASSLGGQVYGYTF; CDR3nt: TGTGCCAGCAGTTTAGGGGGACAGGTCTATGGCTACACCTTC; d_gene: TRBD1; abundance: .; j_gene: TRBJ1-2; v_gene: TRBV28
CDR3aa: CASSQAGQGDLDGYTF; CDR3nt: TGCGCCAGCAGCCAAGCTGGACAGGGGGACCTTGATGGCTACACCTTC; d_gene: TRBD1; abundance: .; j_gene: TRBJ1-2; v_gene: TRBV4-3
CDR3aa: CASRFQGTGVNTEAFF; CDR3nt: TGTGCCAGCAGGTTCCAAGGGACAGGTGTGAACACTGAAGCTTTCTTT; d_gene: TRBD1; abundance: .; j_gene: TRBJ1-1; v_gene: TRBV28
CDR3aa: CASSPLGASGDSSYNEQFF; CDR3nt: TGTGCCAGCAGCCCACTGGGGGCTAGCGGGGATAGCTCCTACAATGAGCAGTTCTTC; d_gene: TRBD2; abundance: .; j_gene: TRBJ2-1; v_gene: TRBV7-6
CDR3aa: CASSYTDTRFYEQYF; CDR3nt: TGTGCCAGCAGTTACACGGACACCCGATTCTACGAGCAGTACTTC; d_gene: .; abundance: .; j_gene: TRBJ2-7; v_gene: TRBV6-2/TRBV6-3
CDR3aa: CASSFSGSTGELFF; CDR3nt: TGTGCCAGCAGCTTTTCAGGGTCCACCGGGGAGCTGTTTTTT; d_gene: .; abundance: .; j_gene: TRBJ2-2; v_gene: TRBV9
CDR3aa: CASTRGGYEQYF; CDR3nt: TGTGCCAGCACCAGGGGGGGCTACGAGCAGTACTTC; d_gene: .; abundance: .; j_gene: TRBJ2-7; v_gene: TRBV5-6
CDR3aa: CSARHSYEQYF; CDR3nt: TGCAGTGCTAGGCACAGCTACGAGCAGTACTTC; d_gene: .; abundance: .; j_gene: TRBJ2-7; v_gene: TRBV20-1
CDR3aa: CASSLGPDSPLHF; CDR3nt: TGTGCCAGCAGTTTAGGGCCGGATTCACCCCTCCACTTT; d_gene: .; abundance: .; j_gene: TRBJ1-6; v_gene: TRBV28
CDR3aa: CASSQVYGPSGEQYF; CDR3nt: TGTGCCAGCAGCCAAGTCTACGGTCCCTCGGGCGAGCAGTACTTC; d_gene: .; abundance: .; j_gene: TRBJ2-7; v_gene: TRBV3-1/TRBV3-2
CDR3aa: CALPWGPGANVLTF; CDR3nt: TGTGCCTTACCCTGGGGGCCCGGGGCCAACGTCCTGACTTTC; d_gene: .; abundance: .; j_gene: TRBJ2-6; v_gene: TRBV30
CDR3aa: CAISARDRDNTQYF; CDR3nt: TGTGCCATCAGTGCCCGGGACAGGGATAATACGCAGTATTTT; d_gene: TRBD1; abundance: .; j_gene: TRBJ2-3; v_gene: TRBV10-3
CDR3aa: CASSIGGPYGYTF; CDR3nt: TGTGCCAGCAGTATCGGAGGGCCCTATGGCTACACCTTC; d_gene: .; abundance: .; j_gene: TRBJ1-2; v_gene: TRBV6-5
CDR3aa: CASRAGGMDTQYF; CDR3nt: TGCGCCAGCAGGGCAGGGGGCATGGATACGCAGTATTTT; d_gene: TRBD1; abundance: .; j_gene: TRBJ2-3; v_gene: TRBV4-1
CDR3aa: CSVDRNTGELFF; CDR3nt: TGCAGCGTGGACCGGAACACCGGGGAGCTGTTTTTT; d_gene: .; abundance: once; j_gene: TRBJ2-2; v_gene: TRBV29-1
CDR3aa: CASSEQVNTEAFF; CDR3nt: TGTGCCAGCAGTGAACAGGTGAACACTGAAGCTTTCTTT; d_gene: .; abundance: .; j_gene: TRBJ1-1; v_gene: TRBV27
CDR3aa: CASSFLEVGGTEAFF; CDR3nt: TGTGCCAGCAGCTTCTTAGAGGTGGGAGGAACTGAAGCTTTCTTT; d_gene: .; abundance: .; j_gene: TRBJ1-1; v_gene: TRBV7-2
CDR3aa: CATSRDPAGAVDTQYF; CDR3nt: TGTGCCACCAGCAGAGATCCGGCGGGAGCGGTAGATACGCAGTATTTT; d_gene: TRBD2; abundance: once; j_gene: TRBJ2-3; v_gene: TRBV15
CDR3aa: CAWSRDRLLYEQYF; CDR3nt: TGTGCCTGGAGCCGGGACAGACTACTCTACGAGCAGTACTTC; d_gene: TRBD1; abundance: .; j_gene: TRBJ2-7; v_gene: TRBV30